The sequence of this T cell receptor beta chain was determined in a study of blood T cell repertoires in COVID-19. Across the whole study: Spain, Italy and the United States supplied samples that represented acute and convalescent COVID-19. T cells, B-cell-depleted T cells, or PBMCs supplied cDNA or gDNA.

Per the original methods: Amplification of reference gene primers provided the estimated nucleated cell counts. Profiling relied on immunoSEQ multiplex PCR, and the TCRdb table lists in-frame clones only, not all of them. V, J and clone size are those of that table, while D and trimming were read from the DNA. The sample has 150,000 to 200,000 clones; roughly 80% are singletons. Germline V gene sequence: CDR1 SGHTA, CDR2 FQGTGA. Trimming left V 1 base short and J 7 bases short, with 11 bases between. This CDR3 has 13 amino acids. The sequenced sample consisted of peripheral blood. This TCR came from a man in his 70s with active or convalescent COVID-19. The chain uses TRBV7-3 and TRBJ2-7; possibly TRBD1 for D (5 bases). Written as DNA, the CDR3 is TGTGCCAGCAGCTTAAACAGGTTTGGGGAGCAGTACTTC. The encoded protein is CASSLNRFGEQYF.